Each of the 29 T cell receptor beta chains below was sequenced from the same sample in a study of human T cells and chemical hapten exposure. Time point indicated: patch test 1, 2 weeks after DPC sensitization. Noted treatment: therapeutic diphenylcyclopropenone sensitization with weekly scalp DPC. TCRdb re-called the RACE reads with MiXCR, one entry per CDR3 protein. The sample lists some 340,000 distinct CDR3 sequences; about 7% were seen once. The sample was whole blood, taken in connection with sensitization to the hapten diphenylcyclopropenone (DPC). The source is a woman aged 18-29 years with alopecia areata. Some clones in this sample may be carry-over from other donors' samples.

This clonotype has only a few counts. The chain is built from TRBV6-5 and TRBJ1-6; the D gene is possibly TRBD1 (6 bases). CDR3 length: 19 residues. V lost 0 bases, J lost 0 bases, and 15 bases lay in between. Germline CDR1 reads MNHEY; CDR2 reads SVGAGI. DNA for the CDR3: TGTGCCAGCAGTTACTCGAAAATGGGGGGGCTCTCCTATAATTCACCCCTCCACTTT. Translation: CASSYSKMGGLSYNSPLHF.

The CDR3 protein is CATLGTGNTEAFF. The DNA of the CDR3 is TGTGCCACCCTTGGGACTGGGAACACTGAAGCTTTCTTT. This chain joins TRBV28 and TRBJ1-1; maybe TRBD1 (5 bases). The V and J ends lost 10 bases and 1 base respectively, with 13 bases between them. This CDR3 is 13 amino acids long. Germline V gives CDR1 MDHEN, CDR2 SYDVKM.

This clonotype appeared many times. J is TRBJ2-6 and V is TRBV6-2 or TRBV6-3, with unresolved D. V was pared by 8 bases and J by 2 bases, with 4 bases between. Germline V gene data show CDR1 as MNHEY and CDR2 as SVGEGT. CDR3 size: 12 residues. The CDR3 sequence: CASSAGANVLTF. The CDR3 DNA reads as TGTGCCAGCTCGGCTGGGGCCAACGTCCTGACTTTC.

This clonotype appeared once. This chain uses TRBV15 with TRBJ1-5; D call uncertain. Germline loops: CDR1 LNHNV, CDR2 YYDKDF (reference sequence). The CDR3 length is 15 residues. V lost 0 bases to trimming and J lost 0 bases, with 6 bases between them. CDR3 protein: CATSRDNGSNQPQHF. For the CDR3, the DNA is TGTGCCACCAGCAGAGACAACGGTAGCAATCAGCCCCAGCATTTT.

The rearrangement joins TRBV2 to TRBJ2-5, with 7 bases fitting TRBD2. Trimming cost V 9 bases and J 5 bases; bases outside gene matches: 9. Germline-derived CDR1 and CDR2 are SNHLY and FYNNEI. The length of the CDR3 is 13 residues. Here the CDR3 DNA reads TGTGCCAGTACCCGGGACTACACGGAGACCCAGTACTTC. It is translated as CASTRDYTETQYF. Filled out from reference TRBV2 and TRBJ2-5, the complete variable domain reads EPEVTQTPSHQVTQMGQEVILRCVPISNHLYFYWYRQILGQKVEFLVSFYNNEISEKSEIFDDQFSVERPDGSNFTLKIRSTKLEDSAMYFCASTRDYTETQYFGPGTRLLVL.

The table lists this clonotype with a few counts. J is TRBJ1-5 and V is TRBV7-8; D is unresolved. The CDR3 has 15 amino acids. Germline V lookup: CDR1 SGHVS, CDR2 FQNEAQ. Trimming shortened V by 3 bases and J by 1 base, and 10 bases separated the two germline ends. In nucleotides, the CDR3 is TGTGCCAGCAGCTTTTCCGTGGGAAGCAATCAGCCCCAGCATTTT. Encoded protein: CASSFSVGSNQPQHF.

In this sample, this clonotype turned up many times. The CDR3 sequence is CAISDGSGSNQPQHF. CDR3 DNA sequence: TGTGCCATCAGTGATGGTTCGGGAAGCAATCAGCCCCAGCATTTT. The gene calls are TRBV10-3 and TRBJ1-5, with D unclear. The ends were cut back, 3 bases at V and 1 base at J, with 10 bases in the middle. The germline V gene encodes CDR1 ENHRY and CDR2 SYGVKD. The CDR3 spans 15 residues.

There are a few counts of this clonotype. This CDR3 is CASSLIERGAAHEQYF. CDR3 nucleotides: TGTGCCAGCAGTTTGATTGAGCGGGGGGCGGCCCACGAGCAGTACTTC. The chain is built from TRBV28 and TRBJ2-7; 9 bases fit TRBD2. The CDR3 has 16 residues. Germline-derived CDR1 and CDR2 are MDHEN and SYDVKM. J lost 5 bases, V lost 3 bases, and 11 bases had no gene match.

Points on this clonotype: One end of the junction is discordant with germline, which a read error may explain. The rearrangement joins TRBV19 to TRBJ2-7; TRBD1 agrees at 7 bases. The CDR3 runs 16 residues. Germline CDR1 reads LNHDA; CDR2 reads SQIVND (reference sequence). CDR3 protein: CASSIGKGDRAYEQYF. The CDR3 nucleotides read TGTGCCAGTAGCATAGGGAAGGGAGACAGGGCCTACGAGCAGTACTTC. Full variable domain (outside the CDR3, taken from reference TRBV19 and TRBJ2-7): DGGITQSPKYLFRKEGQNVTLSCEQNLNHDAMYWYRQDPGQGLRLIYYSQIVNDFQKGDIAEGYSVSREKKESFPLTVTSAQKNPTAFYLCASSIGKGDRAYEQYFGPGTRLTVT.

This clonotype appeared many times. The chain employs TRBV18 and TRBJ1-4; 7 nucleotides match TRBD1. The CDR3 totals 11 residues. Germline loops: CDR1 KGHSH, CDR2 LQKENI. V was clipped by 6 bases and J by 16 bases; unmatched bases: 8. The CDR3, as DNA: TGTGCCAGCTCCCAAGGACAGGAACGGTTTTTT. This codes for CASSQGQERFF.

This clonotype was counted many times. The genes are TRBV7-2 and TRBJ2-5, with D maybe TRBD2 (8 bases). The germline V gene encodes CDR1 SGHTA and CDR2 FQGNSA. This CDR3 region has 16 residues. V was clipped by 4 bases and J by 4 bases, with 19 bases between them. CDR3 loop: CASSSGGTARRETQYF. The CDR3, as DNA: TGTGCCAGCAGCTCGGGGGGGACAGCGAGGCGAGAGACCCAGTACTTC.

This clonotype was counted at least ten times. The chain links TRBV4-3 to TRBJ2-5; D not resolved. Germline-derived CDR1 and CDR2 are LGHNA and YSLEER. The CDR3 length is 13 residues. V lost 2 bases to trimming and J lost 5 bases, with 9 bases between them. CDR3 coding DNA: TGCGCCAGCAGCCAATACACGTTCGAGACCCAGTACTTC. Translating it yields CASSQYTFETQYF.

This clonotype showed up just a few times. The chain carries TRBV4-3 and TRBJ2-3; 10 bases align to TRBD2. The ends lost 4 bases at V and 1 base at J; junction bases unmatched: 8. The CDR3 sequence is 17 residues long. Germline CDR1 and CDR2: LGHNA and YSLEER. The CDR3 loop reads CASSRFSGGRGTDTQYF. DNA of the CDR3: TGCGCCAGCAGCCGATTTAGCGGGGGGCGGGGCACAGATACGCAGTATTTT.

A few counts support this clonotype. V and J are TRBV19 and TRBJ2-3, with 8 bases fitting TRBD2. CDR3 length equals 15 residues. The ends lost 5 bases at V and 1 base at J; junction bases unmatched: 5. Germline assignment: CDR1 LNHDA and CDR2 SQIVND (reference sequence). CDR3 DNA sequence: TGTGCCAGTAGTCCTTCAGCGGGGGGCACAGATACGCAGTATTTT. Its protein is CASSPSAGGTDTQYF.

This clonotype occurred a few times. V is TRBV6-5 and J is TRBJ2-5, with TRBD2 identical over 9 bases. This CDR3 spans 17 amino acids. V dropped 4 bases and J dropped 0; count of bases not matched to a gene: 9. The germline gives CDR1 MNHEY, CDR2 SVGAGI. Here the CDR3 reads CASSSAGTSWYQETQYF. In DNA form, the CDR3 reads TGTGCCAGCAGTTCTGCCGGGACTAGCTGGTACCAAGAGACCCAGTACTTC.

The V gene is TRBV9, the J gene TRBJ1-6, with D perhaps TRBD1 (6 bases). The germline V and J ends were trimmed by 0 bases and 4 bases, with 11 bases remaining between them. The germline CDR1 and CDR2 sequences are SGDLS and YYNGEE. The CDR3 runs to 16 residues. As DNA, the CDR3 is TGTGCCAGCAGCGTAGGGGCGACAGGTTATAATTCACCCCTCCACTTT. Translation gives CASSVGATGYNSPLHF. Full variable domain (outside the CDR3, taken from reference TRBV9 and TRBJ1-6): DSGVTQTPKHLITATGQRVTLRCSPRSGDLSVYWYQQSLDQGLQFLIQYYNGEERAKGNILERFSAQQFPDLHSELNLSSLELGDSALYFCASSVGATGYNSPLHFGNGTRLTVT.

Many counts were recorded for this clonotype. The chain has TRBV20-1 and TRBJ1-1; possible D gene TRBD1, 5 bases. Between the trimmed V and J ends, which lost 3 bases and 2 bases, there was a span of 16 bases. Germline-derived CDR1 and CDR2 are DFQATT and SNEGSKA (reference sequence). This CDR3 comprises 15 residues. The CDR3 loop is CSASLAGSLNTEAFF. CDR3 nucleotide sequence: TGCAGTGCTAGTTTGGCAGGGTCCCTTAACACTGAAGCTTTCTTT.

This chain connects TRBV7-9 to TRBJ2-3; the D is unclear. The CDR3 has 17 residues. V lost 5 bases to trimming and J lost 4 bases, with 22 bases between them. Germline V gives CDR1 SEHNR, CDR2 FQNEAQ (reference sequence). CDR3 sequence: CASSPSYVHKKADTQYF. The CDR3 DNA reads as TGTGCCAGCAGCCCGAGCTACGTCCACAAGAAAGCAGATACGCAGTATTTT.

The J gene is TRBJ1-2, the V gene TRBV6-1; D not resolved. Germline assignment: CDR1 MNHNS and CDR2 SASEGT. Trimming cost V 2 bases and J 5 bases, with 9 bases left between them. The CDR3 runs 13 residues. In DNA form, the CDR3 reads TGTGCCAGCAGTGAATTGAGGATTTATGGCTACACCTTC. It translates to CASSELRIYGYTF.

The sample holds a few counts of this clonotype. This chain connects TRBV12-3 or TRBV12-4 to TRBJ2-1; D call uncertain. The V and J ends lost 5 bases and 10 bases respectively, with 18 bases between them. The CDR3 has 14 residues. This CDR3 is CASSPTTVVTEQFF. The CDR3 DNA reads as TGTGCCAGCAGTCCGACGACGGTGGTCACGGAGCAGTTCTTC.

This clonotype showed up many times. V gene TRBV10-3 combines with J gene TRBJ2-5; the D is unclear. This CDR3 contains 12 residues. Germline loops: CDR1 ENHRY, CDR2 SYGVKD. V was cut by 2 bases and J by 1 base, with 2 bases left in between. The CDR3 bases are TGTGCCATCAGTGAGCCCCAAGAGACCCAGTACTTC. It encodes CAISEPQETQYF.

This clonotype appeared many times. V usage is TRBV27 and J usage is TRBJ2-5; 11 bases align to TRBD1. V lost 4 bases to trimming and J lost 5 bases; unmatched junction nucleotides: 6. There are 15 residues in the CDR3. Germline V gives CDR1 MNHEY, CDR2 SMNVEV (reference sequence). CDR3 DNA sequence: TGTGCCAGCAGTTCCCGGGACAGGGGGTTGGAGACCCAGTACTTC. This encodes CASSSRDRGLETQYF.

This clonotype was seen at least ten times. This chain links TRBV12-3 or TRBV12-4 with TRBJ2-4; perhaps TRBD2 as D (5 bases). Trimming left V 7 bases short and J 3 bases short, with 19 bases between. CDR3 size: 16 residues. The CDR3 here is CASTPTGDGGKNIQYF. In DNA, the CDR3 is TGTGCCAGCACCCCAACCGGAGATGGAGGCAAAAACATTCAGTACTTC.

This chain uses TRBV6-5 with TRBJ1-2, with TRBD1 as a possible D gene (5 bases). Trimming cost V 6 bases and J 3 bases, with 23 bases left between them. Germline V gene data show CDR1 as MNHEY and CDR2 as SVGAGI. There are 17 residues in the CDR3. This CDR3 reads CASSTYNRGLGDYGYTF. The CDR3 DNA follows: TGTGCCAGCAGCACCTATAACCGGGGCCTTGGGGACTATGGCTACACCTTC.

This clonotype was observed many times. The gene calls are TRBV4-3 and TRBJ2-5; unclear D gene. From germline, CDR1 is LGHNA and CDR2 YSLEER. Trimming left V 1 base short and J 2 bases short, with 11 bases between. This CDR3 has 15 amino acids. The CDR3 loop is CASSQAPSFQETQYF. DNA for the CDR3: TGCGCCAGCAGCCAAGCACCGAGTTTTCAAGAGACCCAGTACTTC.

This clonotype was picked up a small number of times. V gene TRBV7-9 combines with J gene TRBJ1-5; D not certain. Germline-derived CDR1 and CDR2 are SEHNR and FQNEAQ (reference sequence). Trimming took 2 bases from V and 9 from J, leaving 8 bases between them. The CDR3 has 12 amino acids. The CDR3 region is CASSLNETPQHF. In DNA form, the CDR3 reads TGTGCCAGCAGCTTAAACGAGACGCCCCAGCATTTT.

This clonotype was counted only a few times. This chain links TRBV6-1 with TRBJ1-6; D remains ambiguous. CDR3 size: 14 residues. The V gene lost 3 bases and the J gene lost 4 bases, with 7 bases spanning the gap. The germline V gene encodes CDR1 MNHNS and CDR2 SASEGT. This chain's CDR3 is CASSDDRYNSPLHF. The CDR3 bases are TGTGCCAGCAGTGACGACCGTTATAATTCACCCCTCCACTTT.

The chain carries TRBV19 and TRBJ2-7, with D maybe TRBD1 (5 bases). The germline V gene encodes CDR1 LNHDA and CDR2 SQIVND (reference sequence). V was shortened by 5 bases and J by 3 bases, with 14 bases between the two germline ends. The CDR3 is 14 amino acids. The CDR3 loop is CASSSTLGVYEQYF. CDR3 nucleotide sequence: TGTGCCAGTAGTTCCACCCTAGGGGTCTACGAGCAGTACTTC.

This clonotype was seen ten or more times. The rearrangement joins TRBV24-1 to TRBJ2-5; possible D gene TRBD2, 5 bases. Germline V CDR1 and CDR2: KGHDR, SFDVKD. V lost 4 bases, J lost 5 bases, and 19 bases lay in between. This CDR3 comprises 16 residues. CDR3 DNA sequence: TGTGCCACCAGTGACCCCTCTACTAGTAGTACGGAGACCCAGTACTTC. Amino acid sequence: CATSDPSTSSTETQYF.